A selection of T cell receptor beta chains follows, all from one sample in a study of T cells in Graves' hyperthyroidism and ophthalmopathy. MiXCR, applied by TCRdb to the multiplex PCR reads, yields one record per CDR3 protein. The data contain about 210,000 distinct CDR3 sequences, approximately 17% of them singletons. Specimen: blood. These receptors all come from a man aged 45-65 years with Graves' hyperthyroidism. Both conserved end residues are part of each CDR3. A D gene is named only where the DNA matches it firmly. Clone size is shown for a subset of rows, as once, few, many or a class of expanded clone.

d_call,clone_size,j_call,v_call,cdr3_nt,cdr3_aa
NA,NA,TRBJ2-3,TRBV5-6,TGTGCCAGCAGCTTTTTTAGCCCCGCGGAAAATACGCAGTATTTT,CASSFFSPAENTQYF
TRBD2,NA,TRBJ2-5,TRBV20-1,TGCAGTGCTAGCGTGCCAGGGGAGCGGGAGCGAAAGACCCAGTACTTC,CSASVPGERERKTQYF
NA,NA,TRBJ2-5,TRBV3-1,TGTGCCAGCAGCCAAGATCTCTCTTCAGAGACCCAGTACTTC,CASSQDLSSETQYF
NA,few,TRBJ2-7,TRBV19,TGTGCCAGTAGTTCGGGACTGATCTACGAGCAGTACTTC,CASSSGLIYEQYF
TRBD2,many,TRBJ2-7,TRBV3-1,TGTGCCAGCAGCCAAGGGGGGGGACTGCGTACCTACGAGCAGTACTTC,CASSQGGGLRTYEQYF
TRBD1,many,TRBJ2-1,TRBV12-3/TRBV12-4,TGTGCCAGCAGTCCGGGGACAGGGCTTGAGCAGTTCTTC,CASSPGTGLEQFF
NA,many,TRBJ2-1,TRBV11-2,TGTGCCAGCAGCTTAATGTTTCCCCCGGGCAATGAGCAGTTCTTC,CASSLMFPPGNEQFF
TRBD1,many,TRBJ1-2,TRBV28,TGTGCCAGCACCCATACGAGACAGGGTAGGGCGTATGGCTACACCTTC,CASTHTRQGRAYGYTF
TRBD2,NA,TRBJ2-1,TRBV7-6,TGTGCCAGCAGCTTAGCTCCATTGACTAGCGGGAATGAGCAGTTCTTC,CASSLAPLTSGNEQFF
TRBD2,many,TRBJ2-5,TRBV11-2,TGTGCCAGCAGCTGGGGGGGAGAGACCCAGTACTTC,CASSWGGETQYF
NA,NA,TRBJ2-7,TRBV3-1,TGTGCCAGCAGCCACCAATTTACGGACGGGAGCAACGAGCAGTACTTC,CASSHQFTDGSNEQYF
TRBD1,many,TRBJ1-1,TRBV6-1,TGTGCCAGCAGTTCCAGACAGGGCACTGAAGCTTTCTTT,CASSSRQGTEAFF
NA,many,TRBJ2-3,TRBV7-9,TGTGCCAGCAGCCGTACTGGAGATACGCAGTATTTT,CASSRTGDTQYF
TRBD1,many,TRBJ1-1,TRBV5-1,TGCGCCAGCAGCTTGGGACAGGGGGCTGAAGCTTTCTTT,CASSLGQGAEAFF
NA,NA,TRBJ1-1,TRBV5-4,TGTGCCAGCAGCTCCCGGGGGCTTGGTACTGAAGCTTTCTTT,CASSSRGLGTEAFF
NA,few,TRBJ2-2,TRBV28,TGTGCCAGCAGTTTCTGGCAGCTAGGGGCTCGGTACACCGGGGAGCTGTTTTTT,CASSFWQLGARYTGELFF
NA,once,TRBJ2-7,TRBV7-9,TGTGCCAGCAGCCCCTATAGGAGGGGCGAGCAGTACTTC,CASSPYRRGEQYF
TRBD1,many,TRBJ1-2,TRBV6-1,TGTGCCAGCAGTCTGGGACAGATCTATGGCTACACCTTC,CASSLGQIYGYTF
TRBD2,many,TRBJ2-1,TRBV5-1,TGCGCCAGCAGACTAGCGGGAGATTCCCACAATGAGCAGTTCTTC,CASRLAGDSHNEQFF
NA,few,TRBJ2-2,TRBV7-3,TGTGCCAGCAGCTTAACAGTCACCGGGGAGCTGTTTTTT,CASSLTVTGELFF
TRBD2,NA,TRBJ2-2,TRBV5-1,TGCGCCAGCAGCTTGGTTATAGCGGGAGGATTCGGGGAGCTGTTTTTT,CASSLVIAGGFGELFF
NA,few,TRBJ2-6,TRBV19,TGTGCCAGTAGTATAGGGTTCGGGGCCAACGTCCTGACTTTC,CASSIGFGANVLTF
TRBD2,NA,TRBJ2-1,TRBV30,TGTGCCTGGAGAAGTAGCGGGAGCCTCAATGAGCAGTTCTTC,CAWRSSGSLNEQFF
NA,many,TRBJ1-5,TRBV27,TGTGCCAGCAGTTTTCGGAGCAATCAGCCCCAGCATTTT,CASSFRSNQPQHF
NA,many,TRBJ1-1,TRBV11-2,TGTGCCAGCAGCTTAAAAAACACTGAAGCTTTCTTT,CASSLKNTEAFF
NA,many,TRBJ2-5,TRBV5-5,TGTGCCAGCAGCTTCTCCCGTACCGGAGGAGAGACCCAGTACTTC,CASSFSRTGGETQYF
NA,many,TRBJ2-3,TRBV27,TGTGCCAGCAGTTTCAGGCGGGGTACGCAGTATTTT,CASSFRRGTQYF
TRBD1,many,TRBJ1-4,TRBV2,TGTGCCAGCAGTCAGGACAGGGCTCATGAAAAACTGTTTTTT,CASSQDRAHEKLFF
NA,many,TRBJ2-3,TRBV3-1,TGTGCCAGCAGCCAAGATTTACCAGGGGGAGGCGGTACGCAGTATTTT,CASSQDLPGGGGTQYF
TRBD2,many,TRBJ2-7,TRBV6-5,TGTGCCAGCAGTTTCCCGGGGGGGGCGCGAGAGCAGTACTTC,CASSFPGGAREQYF
NA,NA,TRBJ2-3,TRBV20-1,TGCAGTGCTTCCCCTCGGGGATGGTCCACAGATACGCAGTATTTT,CSASPRGWSTDTQYF
NA,many,TRBJ2-2,TRBV11-3,TGTGCCAGCAGCCCCTTAGTGAACACCGGGGAGCTGTTTTTT,CASSPLVNTGELFF
NA,many,TRBJ2-4,TRBV20-1,TGCAGTGCTAGTCAGCTGGGAGGGGGGGAAAACATTCAGTACTTC,CSASQLGGGENIQYF
TRBD2,many,TRBJ2-3,TRBV29-1,TGCAGCGTTGAGACTAGCGGCACAGATACGCAGTATTTT,CSVETSGTDTQYF
NA,few,TRBJ2-7,TRBV5-5,TGTGCCAGCAGCACCGAACTCCCGGGACGTCACCCCTTTGAGCAGTACTTC,CASSTELPGRHPFEQYF
TRBD2,NA,TRBJ2-2,TRBV20-1,TGCAGTGCTAGAAGGACTAGCAGGGACGGGGAGCTGTTTTTT,CSARRTSRDGELFF
TRBD1,many,TRBJ1-5,TRBV7-2,TGTGCCAGCAGCTTAGGAGGTGACAGGGGTGGGCAGCCCCAGCATTTT,CASSLGGDRGGQPQHF
NA,many,TRBJ1-5,TRBV7-8,TGTGCCAGCAGCCCAGCCCAAAATCAGCCCCAGCATTTT,CASSPAQNQPQHF
NA,many,TRBJ1-1,TRBV18,TGTGCCAGCTCGCCGACAGGTGAAGCTTTCTTT,CASSPTGEAFF
TRBD1,many,TRBJ1-1,TRBV2,TGTGCCAGCTTACCCGACAGGGGAACTGAAGCTTTCTTT,CASLPDRGTEAFF
NA,many,TRBJ2-7,TRBV7-2,TGTGCCAGCAGCCGCCTTCCAACCGAGCAGTACTTC,CASSRLPTEQYF
TRBD2,many,TRBJ2-1,TRBV3-1,TGTGCCAGCAGCCAAGAATGGGTGGGGAGCGGGAGGTATAATGAGCAGTTCTTC,CASSQEWVGSGRYNEQFF
TRBD1,many,TRBJ2-7,TRBV11-2,TGTGCCAGCAGCTCCGGGACAGCAACCTACGAGCAGTACTTC,CASSSGTATYEQYF
NA,few,TRBJ2-3,TRBV5-6,TGTGCCAGCAGCCTCCGGGCAGGGGCGAACACAGATACGCAGTATTTT,CASSLRAGANTDTQYF
NA,many,TRBJ2-7,TRBV11-2,TGTGCCAGCAGCTTGGCCGACGGGGATTACGAGCAGTACTTC,CASSLADGDYEQYF
NA,many,TRBJ2-2,TRBV7-2,TGTGCCAGCAGCCTCCCAAAGTTCACCGGGGAGCTGTTTTTT,CASSLPKFTGELFF
NA,many,TRBJ2-7,TRBV28,TGTGCCAGCATTGACACTCATACGAGGGAGCAGTACTTC,CASIDTHTREQYF
NA,NA,TRBJ2-7,TRBV20-1,TGCAGTGCTTCCGGGACAACCTCCTACGAGCAGTACTTC,CSASGTTSYEQYF
NA,few,TRBJ2-1,TRBV2,TGTGCCAGCAGTGTGGGGACCAGCAATGAGCAGTTCTTC,CASSVGTSNEQFF
NA,few,TRBJ2-7,TRBV27,TGTGCCAGTAGGGGGGGCAACGAGCAGTACTTC,CASRGGNEQYF
NA,NA,TRBJ2-1,TRBV11-3,TGTGCCAGCAGCTTAGGGGGTAGCGTTTCGGTCCATGAGCAGTTCTTC,CASSLGGSVSVHEQFF